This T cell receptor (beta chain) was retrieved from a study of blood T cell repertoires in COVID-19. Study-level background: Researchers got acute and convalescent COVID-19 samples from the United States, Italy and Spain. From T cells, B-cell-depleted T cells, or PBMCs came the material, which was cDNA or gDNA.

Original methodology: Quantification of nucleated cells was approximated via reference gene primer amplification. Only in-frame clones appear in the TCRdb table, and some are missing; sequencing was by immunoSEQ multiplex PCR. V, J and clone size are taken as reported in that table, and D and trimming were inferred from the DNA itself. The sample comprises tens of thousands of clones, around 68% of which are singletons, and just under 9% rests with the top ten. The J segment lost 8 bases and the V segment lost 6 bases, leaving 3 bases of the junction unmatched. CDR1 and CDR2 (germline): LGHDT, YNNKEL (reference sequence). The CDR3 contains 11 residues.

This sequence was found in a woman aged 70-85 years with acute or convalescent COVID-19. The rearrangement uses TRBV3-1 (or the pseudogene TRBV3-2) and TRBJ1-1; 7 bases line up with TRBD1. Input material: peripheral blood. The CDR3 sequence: CASSMTGEAFF. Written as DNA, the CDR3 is TGTGCCAGCAGTATGACAGGGGAAGCTTTCTTT.